This TCR beta chain comes out of a study of naive and memory T cell subsets. As to this clonotype: Its antigen remains unidentified.

Study-wide findings and caveats: Expression changes during T cell differentiation may affect RNA-based TCR counts. Naive and memory subsets had different power law exponents for TCR abundance. Gini index rose across naive, CM, EM and EMRA in CD4 and CD8.

This CDR3 has 15 residues. Unmatched junction bases numbered 8, after V lost 2 bases and J lost 5 bases. Germline V gene sequence: CDR1 LGHNA, CDR2 YNFKEQ. Two oligonucleotides, mixed equimolar, formed the beta constant-region primer covering TRBC1 and TRBC2. A 12-nucleotide UMI and the SP2 primer were added to the cDNA 3' end by oligonucleotide ligation. TCRdb used MiXCR to reprocess the UMI-ligation and nested PCR reads, holding one entry per CDR3 protein. The profile shows over 20,000 distinct CDR3 sequences, 9.5% to 11% of them singletons. The sequenced sample consisted of central memory CD8+ T cells from blood. This chain links TRBV4-2 with TRBJ1-2; 7 nucleotides align to TRBD1. This TCR came from a human donor in good health. The CDR3 reads CASSQPQGTDYGYTF. DNA of the CDR3: TGTGCCAGCAGCCAACCACAGGGGACGGATTATGGCTACACCTTC.